This T cell receptor (beta chain) originates from a study of Ad26.COV2.S vaccination and SARS-CoV-2 variants. Study outcomes and limitations: People given the vaccine had a wider spike-specific TCR breadth than placebo recipients did.

Noted treatment: some 20 received Ad26.COV2.S at low or high dose, single or two shots; about 5 received placebo; per-sample allocation not given. The investigators took samples on day 63 after the first vaccine or placebo injection. The data were produced by immunoSEQ multiplex PCR, yet TCRdb's version contains in-frame clones alone and is incomplete. The repertoire consists of about 350,000 clones, with 75% to 90% occurring once and the leading ten covering about 10%. The germline V gene encodes CDR1 LNHDA and CDR2 SQIVND (reference sequence). This CDR3 contains 12 residues. V gave up 5 bases and J gave up 2 bases, with 6 bases separating them. Notes on this clone: Its antigen is undetermined.

The source material was peripheral blood, sampled in a trial of Ad26.COV2.S vaccine versus placebo. This receptor was identified in a person aged 18-60 years who received the Ad26.COV2.S COVID-19 vaccine or a placebo. The chain has TRBV19 and TRBJ1-1; no reliable D call. The CDR3 sequence: CASSQINTEAFF. The CDR3 region has the DNA TGTGCCAGTAGTCAGATTAACACTGAAGCTTTCTTT.